This T cell receptor (beta chain) emerged from a study of blood T cell repertoires in COVID-19. Generated by immunoSEQ multiplex PCR, the TCRdb table keeps only in-frame clones and is missing some. The table includes over 50,000 clones, more than 70% detected once. The length of the CDR3 is 13 residues. The V gene end was trimmed by 7 bases and the J gene end by 8 bases; junction bases not matched to a gene: 10. In the case of this clone: Other DNA sequences from this sample encode an identical CDR3 as well.

This receptor was taken from a man between 60 and 75 years old with acute or convalescent COVID-19. Sequencing was performed on peripheral blood. This rearrangement joins TRBV12-3 or TRBV12-4 to TRBJ1-2; 7 bases fit TRBD1. The CDR3 is CASIATGDGGYTF. The CDR3 DNA reads TGTGCCAGCATCGCCACAGGGGACGGAGGCTACACCTTC.